This is a list of T cell receptor beta chains from one sample in a study of CXCR3-negative and CXCR3-positive naive CD8 T cells. From the 5' RACE reads, TCRdb lists one entry per CDR3 protein and no DNA. The sample includes 90,000 to 150,000 distinct CDR3 sequences. The source material was naive CXCR3+ CD8+ T cells from blood. All receptors derive from a human donor in good health. Some clones in this sample may be carry-over from other donors' samples. The CDR3 runs from the conserved cysteine through the conserved F or W.

J,V,CDR3
TRBJ1-1,TRBV29-1,CSVASFGGGAEAFF
TRBJ2-1,TRBV20-1,CSARDYLAGGYNEQFF
TRBJ2-1,TRBV9,CASSVAGNYNEQFF
TRBJ1-1,TRBV27,CASRTGVQSTEAFF
TRBJ2-7,TRBV7-2,CASSLEGQGNYEQYF
TRBJ2-7,TRBV2,CASSLYRGQSYEQYF
TRBJ2-3,TRBV29-1,CSVEVPTSGTTDTQYF
TRBJ2-5,TRBV12-3/TRBV12-4,CASSNSDRKYQETQYF
TRBJ2-1,TRBV20-1,CSARSTSGGYNEQFF
TRBJ2-7,TRBV18,CASSPPTGKSSYEQYF
TRBJ2-5,TRBV12-3/TRBV12-4,CASSRTSVQETQYF
TRBJ1-6,TRBV28,CASSDRTGGNSPLHF
TRBJ1-5,TRBV4-3,CASSHTRGYQPQHF